These 11 T cell receptor beta chains were all obtained from the same sample, sequenced in a study of blood T cell repertoires in COVID-19. Here immunoSEQ multiplex PCR was the method, and the copy in TCRdb shows in-frame clones only, minus some. The sample has about 80,000 clones; approximately 80% are singletons. The material sequenced was peripheral blood. All receptors come from a man between 60 and 75 years old with active or convalescent COVID-19.

CDR3 sequence (DNA): TGTGCCAGCAGCTTGACTAGCGGGGATCAAGAGACCCAGTACTTC. Translation gives CASSLTSGDQETQYF. The chain links TRBV7-2 to TRBJ2-5; 11 nucleotides align to TRBD2. This CDR3 has 15 amino acids. Germline V lookup: CDR1 SGHTA, CDR2 FQGNSA. Trimming cost V 3 bases and J 2 bases; bases outside gene matches: 2.

V is TRBV9 and J is TRBJ2-5; TRBD2 matches 11 bases. The ends lost 3 bases at V and 2 bases at J; junction bases unmatched: 3. Germline CDR1 is SGDLS and CDR2 is YYNGEE. The CDR3 has 15 amino acids. The CDR3 coding sequence is TGTGCCAGCAGCGCACTAGCGGGGGAGCAAGAGACCCAGTACTTC. This translates into CASSALAGEQETQYF.

This clone appeared once. J is TRBJ1-2 and V is TRBV6-6; 9 nucleotides agree with TRBD1. Germline V CDR1 and CDR2: MNHNY, SVGAGI (reference sequence). CDR3 length equals 13 residues. With 6 bases clipped from V and 8 bases from J, the junction kept 7 bases outside the gene matches. CDR3 sequence reads: CASRGQGMYGYTF. The CDR3 nucleotides are TGTGCCAGCAGGGGACAGGGAATGTACGGCTACACCTTC.

The chain joins TRBV6-5 to TRBJ2-2; 7 bases are shared with TRBD2. J lost 3 bases, V lost 10 bases, and 8 bases had no gene match. This CDR3 is 14 amino acids long. Germline V gene data show CDR1 as MNHEY and CDR2 as SVGAGI. In DNA, the CDR3 is TGTGCCAATCGCCGGGACTACTACACCGGGGAGCTGTTTTTT. It yields the protein CANRRDYYTGELFF.

The J gene is TRBJ2-3, the V gene TRBV11-3; 10 positions agree with TRBD2. CDR3 length equals 15 residues. V gave up 5 bases and J gave up 9 bases; unmatched junction bases: 11. CDR1 SGHNT and CDR2 YENEEA come from the germline V gene. In DNA, the CDR3 is TGTGCCAGCAGCCCAAGCAGACTAGCGGGCGAGACGCAGTATTTT. Translation: CASSPSRLAGETQYF.

The chain carries TRBV4-3 and TRBJ2-7; D is possibly TRBD1 (5 bases). The CDR3 is 14 amino acids. CDR1 and CDR2 from the germline V gene are LGHNA and YSLEER. Trimming shortened V by 4 bases and J by 0 bases, and 10 bases separated the two germline ends. This CDR3 reads CASSPGYNSYEQYF. The CDR3 DNA sequence: TGCGCCAGCAGCCCAGGGTATAACTCCTACGAGCAGTACTTC.

The V and J genes are TRBV18 and TRBJ2-6; TRBD1 agrees at 9 bases. The CDR3 covers 19 residues. The trim removed 2 bases at V and 0 bases at J, leaving 8 bases unmatched. Germline values: CDR1 KGHSH, CDR2 LQKENI. CDR3 sequence (DNA): TGTGCCAGCTCACCAACCAGGACAGGGGCCAACTCTGGGGCCAACGTCCTGACTTTC. Its protein product is CASSPTRTGANSGANVLTF.

The V gene is TRBV6-2 or TRBV6-3, the J gene TRBJ1-4; the D is unclear. The CDR3 spans 14 residues. Germline CDR1 and CDR2: MNHEY and SVGEGT. Trimming shortened V by 5 bases and J by 7 bases, and 14 bases separated the two germline ends. The CDR3 coding sequence is TGTGCCAGCAGTCACTGGACGGACTCTGAAAAACTGTTTTTT. Amino acid sequence: CASSHWTDSEKLFF.

The chain carries TRBV10-3 and TRBJ2-3; D gene ambiguous. Germline V CDR1 and CDR2: ENHRY, SYGVKD. V was cut by 3 bases and J by 0 bases, with 4 bases left in between. CDR3 length equals 13 residues. The CDR3 loop reads CAISDSSTDTQYF. The CDR3 region has the DNA TGTGCCATCAGTGATTCGAGCACAGATACGCAGTATTTT.

This chain links TRBV6-5 with TRBJ1-2; 8 nucleotides agree with TRBD1. Germline CDR1 MNHEY, CDR2 SVGAGI. The CDR3 extends over 13 amino acids. V trimming: 7 bases; J trimming: 2 bases; junction bases outside the gene matches: 3. The CDR3 region is CASTRQGNYGYTF. The CDR3 DNA sequence: TGTGCCAGCACTCGACAGGGGAACTATGGCTACACCTTC.

This chain links TRBV6-5 with TRBJ1-2, with 9 bases that match TRBD1. The junction had 9 bases not matched to a gene; V was cut back by 8 bases and J by 8 bases. Germline values: CDR1 MNHEY, CDR2 SVGAGI. CDR3 length: 13 residues. The CDR3 bases are TGTGCCAGCTTGGGACAGGGACCCTTAGGCTACACCTTC. It yields the protein CASLGQGPLGYTF.